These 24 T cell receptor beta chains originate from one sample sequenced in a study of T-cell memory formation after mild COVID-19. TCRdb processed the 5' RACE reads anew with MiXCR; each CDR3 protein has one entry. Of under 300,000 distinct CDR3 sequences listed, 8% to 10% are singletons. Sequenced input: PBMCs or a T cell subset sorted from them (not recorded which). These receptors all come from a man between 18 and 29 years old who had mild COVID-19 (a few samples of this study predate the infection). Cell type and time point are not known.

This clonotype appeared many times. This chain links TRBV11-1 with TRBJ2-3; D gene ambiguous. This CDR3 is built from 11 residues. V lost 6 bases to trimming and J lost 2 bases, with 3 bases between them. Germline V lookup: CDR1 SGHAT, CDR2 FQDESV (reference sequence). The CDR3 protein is CASRSTDTQYF. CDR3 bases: TGTGCCAGCAGGTCCACAGATACGCAGTATTTT.

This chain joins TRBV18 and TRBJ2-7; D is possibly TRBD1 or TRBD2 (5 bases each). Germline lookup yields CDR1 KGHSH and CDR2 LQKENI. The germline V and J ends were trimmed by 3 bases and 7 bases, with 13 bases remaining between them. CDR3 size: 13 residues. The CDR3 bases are TGTGCCAGCTCACCTCGGTCCTGGGGGGAGCAGTACGTC. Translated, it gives CASSPRSWGEQYV.

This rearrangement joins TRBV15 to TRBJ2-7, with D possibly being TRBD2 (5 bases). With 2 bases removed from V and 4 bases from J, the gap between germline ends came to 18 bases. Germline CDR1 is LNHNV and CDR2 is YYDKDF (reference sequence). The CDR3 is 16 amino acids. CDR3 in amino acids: CATSRIPLGGRYEQYV. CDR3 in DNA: TGTGCCACCAGCAGAATACCCCTCGGAGGAAGGTACGAGCAGTACGTC.

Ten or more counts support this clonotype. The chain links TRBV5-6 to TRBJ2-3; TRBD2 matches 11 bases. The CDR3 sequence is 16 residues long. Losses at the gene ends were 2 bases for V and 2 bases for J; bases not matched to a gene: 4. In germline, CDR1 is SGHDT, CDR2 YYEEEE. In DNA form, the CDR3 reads TGTGCCAGCAGCTTCCTAGCGGGGGGCTTCACAGATACGCAGTATTTT. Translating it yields CASSFLAGGFTDTQYF.

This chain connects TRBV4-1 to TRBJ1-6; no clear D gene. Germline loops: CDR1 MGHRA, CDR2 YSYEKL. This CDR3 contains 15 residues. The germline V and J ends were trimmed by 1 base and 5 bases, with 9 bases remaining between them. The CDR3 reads CASSQGAEDNSPLHF. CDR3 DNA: TGCGCCAGCAGCCAAGGAGCAGAGGATAATTCACCCCTCCACTTT.

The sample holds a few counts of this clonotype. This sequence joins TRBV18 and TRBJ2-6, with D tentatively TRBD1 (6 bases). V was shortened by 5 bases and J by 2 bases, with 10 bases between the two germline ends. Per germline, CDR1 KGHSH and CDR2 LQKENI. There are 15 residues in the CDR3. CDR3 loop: CASSEQGTGANVLTF. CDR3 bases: TGTGCCAGCTCAGAGCAGGGGACTGGGGCCAACGTCCTGACTTTC.

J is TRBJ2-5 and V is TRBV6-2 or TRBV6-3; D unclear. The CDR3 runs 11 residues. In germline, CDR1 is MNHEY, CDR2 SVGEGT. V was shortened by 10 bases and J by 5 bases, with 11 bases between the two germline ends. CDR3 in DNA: TGTGCCATCGGACGGACGGAGACCCAGTACTTC. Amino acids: CAIGRTETQYF.

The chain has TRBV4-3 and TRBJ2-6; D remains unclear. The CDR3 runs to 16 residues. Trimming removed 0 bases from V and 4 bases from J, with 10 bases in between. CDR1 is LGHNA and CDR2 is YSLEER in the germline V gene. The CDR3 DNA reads TGCGCCAGCAGCCAAGACTGGGTGCCCGGGGCCAACGTCCTGACTTTC. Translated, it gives CASSQDWVPGANVLTF.

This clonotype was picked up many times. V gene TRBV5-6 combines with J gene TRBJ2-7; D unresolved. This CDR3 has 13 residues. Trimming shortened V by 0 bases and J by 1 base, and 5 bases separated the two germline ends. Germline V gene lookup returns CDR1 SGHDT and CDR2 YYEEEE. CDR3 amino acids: CASSLDRSYEQYV. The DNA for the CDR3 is TGTGCCAGCAGCTTGGATAGGTCCTACGAGCAGTACGTC.

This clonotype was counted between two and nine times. The CDR3 nucleotides are TGTGCCAGCAGCTCCCCAGGGACAGGGGGGCGAGAGACCCAGTACTTC. Translating gives CASSSPGTGGRETQYF. The rearrangement uses TRBV7-2 and TRBJ2-5; 11 bases match TRBD1. This CDR3 is built from 16 residues. From germline, CDR1 is SGHTA and CDR2 FQGNSA. Losses at the gene ends were 4 bases for V and 4 bases for J; bases not matched to a gene: 8.

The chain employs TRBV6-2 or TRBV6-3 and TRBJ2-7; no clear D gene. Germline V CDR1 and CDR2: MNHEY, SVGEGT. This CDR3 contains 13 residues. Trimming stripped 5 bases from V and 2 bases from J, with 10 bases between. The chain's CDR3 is CASSPRTPYEQYV. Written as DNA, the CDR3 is TGTGCCAGCAGTCCTAGAACACCCTACGAGCAGTACGTC.

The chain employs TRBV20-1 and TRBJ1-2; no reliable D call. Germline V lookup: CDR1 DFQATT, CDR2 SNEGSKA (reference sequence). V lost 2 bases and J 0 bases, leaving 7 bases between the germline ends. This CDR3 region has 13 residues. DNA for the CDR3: TGCAGTGCTAGATTCGCGCCTAACTATGGCTACACCTTC. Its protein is CSARFAPNYGYTF.

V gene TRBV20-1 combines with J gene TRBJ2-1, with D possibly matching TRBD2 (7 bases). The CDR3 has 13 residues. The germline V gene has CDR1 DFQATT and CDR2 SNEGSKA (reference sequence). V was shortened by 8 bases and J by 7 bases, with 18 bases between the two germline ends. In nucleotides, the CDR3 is TGCAGTTCGATCGGGGGGCCGGGGAATGAGCAGTTCTTC. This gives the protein CSSIGGPGNEQFF.

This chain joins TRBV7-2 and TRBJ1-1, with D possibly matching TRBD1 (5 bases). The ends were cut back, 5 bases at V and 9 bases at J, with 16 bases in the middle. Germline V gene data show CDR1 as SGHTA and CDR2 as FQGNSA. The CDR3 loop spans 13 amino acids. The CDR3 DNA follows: TGTGCCAGCAGCGAAGGGTGGGGGATTAAAGCTTTCTTT. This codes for CASSEGWGIKAFF.

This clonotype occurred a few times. CDR3: CASSLAAGMIGGTDTQYF. The CDR3 DNA reads as TGTGCCAGCAGCTTAGCGGCCGGTATGATCGGTGGCACAGATACGCAGTATTTT. The chain has TRBV13 and TRBJ2-3; D is unclear. CDR1 PRHDT and CDR2 FYEKMQ come from the germline V gene (reference sequence). Between the trimmed V and J ends, which lost 1 base and 1 base, there was a span of 18 bases. This CDR3 spans 18 amino acids. The full variable domain, its missing parts supplied by reference TRBV13 and TRBJ2-3, is AAGVIQSPRHLIKEKRETATLKCYPIPRHDTVYWYQQGPGQDPQFLISFYEKMQSDKGSIPDRFSAQQFSDYHSELNMSSLELGDSALYFCASSLAAGMIGGTDTQYFGPGTRLTVL.

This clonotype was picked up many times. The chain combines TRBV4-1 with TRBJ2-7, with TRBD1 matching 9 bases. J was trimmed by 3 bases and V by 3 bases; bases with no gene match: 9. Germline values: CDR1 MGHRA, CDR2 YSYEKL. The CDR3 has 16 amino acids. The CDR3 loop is CASSQGKAGQGYEQYF. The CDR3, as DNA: TGCGCCAGCAGCCAGGGTAAGGCGGGACAGGGCTACGAGCAGTACTTC.

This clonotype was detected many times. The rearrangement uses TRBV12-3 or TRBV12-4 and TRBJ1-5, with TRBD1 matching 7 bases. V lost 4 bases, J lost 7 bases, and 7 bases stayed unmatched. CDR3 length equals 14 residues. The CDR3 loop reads CASSWETGQQPQHF. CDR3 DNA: TGTGCCAGCAGTTGGGAGACAGGGCAGCAGCCCCAGCATTTT.

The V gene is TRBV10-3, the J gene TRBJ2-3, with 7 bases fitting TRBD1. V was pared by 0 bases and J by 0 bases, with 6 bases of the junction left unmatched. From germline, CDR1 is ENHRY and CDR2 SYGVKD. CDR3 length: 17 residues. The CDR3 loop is CAISESMGQRSTDTQYF. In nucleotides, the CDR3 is TGTGCCATCAGTGAGTCGATGGGACAGAGAAGCACAGATACGCAGTATTTT.

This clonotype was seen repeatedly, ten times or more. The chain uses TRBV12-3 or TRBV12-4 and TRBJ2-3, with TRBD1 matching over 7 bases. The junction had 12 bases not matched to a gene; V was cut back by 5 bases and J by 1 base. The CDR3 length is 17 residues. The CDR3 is CASSPSGGQVGTDTQYF. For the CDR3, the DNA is TGTGCCAGCAGTCCGTCAGGAGGACAGGTGGGCACAGATACGCAGTATTTT.

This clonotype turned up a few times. For the CDR3, the DNA is TGTGCCAGCAACCTAGTGGATAGCAATCAGCCCCAGCATTTT. This gives the protein CASNLVDSNQPQHF. This sequence joins TRBV6-1 and TRBJ1-5; no definite D call. V was cut by 7 bases and J by 0 bases, with 10 bases left in between. Germline CDR1 is MNHNS and CDR2 is SASEGT. This CDR3 contains 14 residues.

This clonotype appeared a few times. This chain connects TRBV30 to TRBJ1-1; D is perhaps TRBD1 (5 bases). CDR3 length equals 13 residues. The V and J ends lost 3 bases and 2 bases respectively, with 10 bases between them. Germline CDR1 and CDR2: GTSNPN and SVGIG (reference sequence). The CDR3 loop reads CAWRGQGNTEAFF. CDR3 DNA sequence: TGTGCCTGGAGAGGGCAGGGAAACACTGAAGCTTTCTTT.

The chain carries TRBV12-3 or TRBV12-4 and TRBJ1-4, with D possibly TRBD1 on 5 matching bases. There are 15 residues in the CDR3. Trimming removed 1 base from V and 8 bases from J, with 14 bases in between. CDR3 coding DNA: TGTGCCAGCAGTTTAGGACAGCTTAACCCGGAAAAACTGTTTTTT. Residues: CASSLGQLNPEKLFF.

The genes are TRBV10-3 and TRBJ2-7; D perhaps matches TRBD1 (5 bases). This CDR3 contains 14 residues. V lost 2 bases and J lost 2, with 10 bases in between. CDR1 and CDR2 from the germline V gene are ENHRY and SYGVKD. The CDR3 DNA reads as TGTGCCATCAGTGAGAGGGCAGGGACCTACGAGCAGTACGTC. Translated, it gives CAISERAGTYEQYV.

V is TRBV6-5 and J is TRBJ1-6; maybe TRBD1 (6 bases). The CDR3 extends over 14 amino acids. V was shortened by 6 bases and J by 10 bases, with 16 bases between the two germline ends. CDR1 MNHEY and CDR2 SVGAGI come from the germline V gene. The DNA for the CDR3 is TGTGCCAGCAGCGCCAGGGGTCTGATCTCACCCCTCCACTTT. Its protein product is CASSARGLISPLHF.